These 22 T cell receptor beta chains were sequenced from one sample in a study of T cell clones after liver transplantation. Measured with immunoSEQ multiplex PCR; TCRdb has only the in-frame clones, and not every one. The repertoire holds 50,000 to 70,000 clones, with 70% as singletons. Source: CD4+ T cells from blood, taken at the roughly 16-month timepoint. The source of these receptors is a human patient who received a liver transplant. Some of the T cells might come from the graft donor.

The gene calls are TRBV28 and TRBJ1-1, with D maybe TRBD1 (5 bases). Trimming cost V 8 bases and J 1 base, with 26 bases left between them. Germline V gene lookup returns CDR1 MDHEN and CDR2 SYDVKM. CDR3 size: 18 residues. The CDR3 coding sequence is TGTGCCAGCCGAAATCATTTAGGCGGGGGATTATCGAACACTGAAGCTTTCTTT. Translating gives CASRNHLGGGLSNTEAFF.

A few counts support this clone. The chain couples TRBV25-1 to TRBJ2-7, with D perhaps TRBD2 (6 bases). The CDR3 length is 17 residues. Deletions cut 4 bases from V and 0 bases from J, with 19 bases between. CDR1 MGHDK and CDR2 SYGVNS come from the germline V gene. The CDR3 nucleotides are TGTGCCAGCAGTGGCGAAGGGAGGATTAGCGACTCCTACGAGCAGTACTTC. Its translation: CASSGEGRISDSYEQYF.

The genes are TRBV19 and TRBJ2-2, with D perhaps matching TRBD1 (6 bases). CDR1 LNHDA and CDR2 SQIVND come from the germline V gene (reference sequence). The CDR3 runs 14 residues. The ends were cut back, 3 bases at V and 6 bases at J, with 11 bases in the middle. CDR3 protein: CASSIQTGPGELFF. As DNA, the CDR3 is TGTGCCAGTAGTATCCAGACAGGTCCCGGGGAGCTGTTTTTT.

This chain uses TRBV11-3 with TRBJ2-1; 8 nucleotides line up with TRBD2. Germline trimming cut 4 bases from V and 5 bases from J; bases unmatched to any gene: 10. Germline V gene lookup returns CDR1 SGHNT and CDR2 YENEEA. This CDR3 has 16 amino acids. The CDR3 protein is CASSYPQAGVDNEQFF. The CDR3 DNA reads TGTGCCAGCAGCTACCCACAAGCGGGAGTCGACAATGAGCAGTTCTTC.

The rearrangement links TRBV2 to TRBJ2-1; D uncertain. The germline V gene encodes CDR1 SNHLY and CDR2 FYNNEI. This CDR3 region has 16 residues. V was pared by 3 bases and J by 0 bases, with 12 bases between. The CDR3 here is CASSDSGRRSYNEQFF. CDR3 nucleotides: TGTGCCAGCAGTGACTCCGGGCGTCGCTCCTACAATGAGCAGTTCTTC.

DNA of the CDR3: TGTGCCAGCAGCTCCCCATGGGAGACCCAGTACTTC. It codes for CASSSPWETQYF. This rearrangement joins TRBV28 to TRBJ2-5; D not certain. With 6 bases removed from V and 5 bases from J, the gap between germline ends came to 10 bases. The CDR3 is made up of 12 amino acids. Germline assignment: CDR1 MDHEN and CDR2 SYDVKM.

V is TRBV19 and J is TRBJ1-6; 7 positions match TRBD1. With V trimmed by 5 bases and J by 6 bases, 7 bases remained unmatched. Germline V gene data show CDR1 as LNHDA and CDR2 as SQIVND (reference sequence). The CDR3 spans 15 residues. The CDR3, as DNA: TGTGCCAGTAGTTTTGAGGGGGCTCGTAATTCACCCCTCCACTTT. Protein: CASSFEGARNSPLHF.

This clone was recorded only once. The chain combines TRBV11-3 with TRBJ1-3; D is unresolved. Per the germline V gene, CDR1 is SGHNT and CDR2 is YENEEA. The V and J ends lost 4 bases and 0 bases respectively, with 7 bases between them. This CDR3 contains 14 residues. This CDR3 is CASSSTSSGNTIYF. The CDR3 bases are TGTGCCAGCAGCTCCACGTCCTCTGGAAACACCATATATTTT. Full variable domain (outside the CDR3, taken from reference TRBV11-3 and TRBJ1-3): EAGVVQSPRYKIIEKKQPVAFWCNPISGHNTLYWYLQNLGQGPELLIRYENEEAVDDSQLPKDRFSAERLKGVDSTLKIQPAELGDSAVYLCASSSTSSGNTIYFGEGSWLTVV.

The rearrangement joins TRBV9 to TRBJ2-1; 8 bases align to TRBD2. Per the germline V gene, CDR1 is SGDLS and CDR2 is YYNGEE. Trimming cost V 3 bases and J 9 bases; bases outside gene matches: 8. The CDR3 consists of 14 residues. The CDR3 nucleotides are TGTGCCAGCAGCGAAAGGGTAGCGGGGACTGAGCAGTTCTTC. Its translation: CASSERVAGTEQFF. The full variable domain, rest sourced from reference TRBV9 and TRBJ2-1, is DSGVTQTPKHLITATGQRVTLRCSPRSGDLSVYWYQQSLDQGLQFLIQYYNGEERAKGNILERFSAQQFPDLHSELNLSSLELGDSALYFCASSERVAGTEQFFGPGTRLTVL.

A single count supports this clone. The same CDR3 is also encoded by other DNA sequences in this sample. This chain joins TRBV18 and TRBJ1-2; D possibly corresponds to TRBD1 (5 bases). CDR1 is KGHSH and CDR2 is LQKENI in the germline V gene. Trimming cost V 2 bases and J 3 bases, with 7 bases left between them. The CDR3 has 13 residues. CDR3 region: CASSPSRDYGYTF. The CDR3 coding sequence is TGTGCCAGCTCACCAAGCAGGGACTATGGCTACACCTTC.

A few counts support this clone. This chain connects TRBV28 to TRBJ1-6; the D is unclear. Trimming removed 8 bases from V and 7 bases from J, with 9 bases in between. This CDR3 is built from 12 residues. Germline values: CDR1 MDHEN, CDR2 SYDVKM. CDR3 bases: TGTGCCAGCCTTAACACAAATTCACCCCTCCACTTT. It translates to CASLNTNSPLHF.

The rearrangement uses TRBV5-6 and TRBJ1-3, with a weak D call TRBD1 (6 bases). The ends were cut back, 0 bases at V and 3 bases at J, with 13 bases in the middle. The V gene's germline CDR1 is SGHDT and CDR2 YYEEEE. The CDR3 contains 16 residues. CDR3: CASSLVIQGHGNTIYF. The CDR3 DNA reads TGTGCCAGCAGCTTGGTGATACAGGGACATGGAAACACCATATATTTT.

The sample holds a few counts of this clone. The V and J genes are TRBV6-5 and TRBJ2-7, with a tentative D call TRBD1 (6 bases). The CDR3 length is 14 residues. With 5 bases removed from V and 5 bases from J, the gap between germline ends came to 16 bases. Looked up from germline, CDR1 is MNHEY and CDR2 is SVGAGI. DNA for the CDR3: TGTGCCAGCAGTGCAACAGGGTCTAGCCACGAGCAGTACTTC. It translates to CASSATGSSHEQYF.

The chain recombines TRBV5-1 with TRBJ2-3; 11 positions agree with TRBD2. V shed 5 bases, J shed 2 bases, and the junction held 1 base outside the gene matches. Germline V CDR1 and CDR2: SGHRS, YFSETQ. This CDR3 has 14 amino acids. Here the CDR3 reads CASRTSGDTDTQYF. In DNA, the CDR3 is TGCGCCAGCAGGACTAGCGGGGACACAGATACGCAGTATTTT.

This chain uses TRBV2 with TRBJ2-1; D not resolved. Deletions cut 8 bases from V and 8 bases from J, with 13 bases between. The germline gives CDR1 SNHLY, CDR2 FYNNEI. There are 12 residues in the CDR3. The CDR3 here is CASSQADYEQFF. In DNA form, the CDR3 reads TGTGCCAGCTCTCAGGCGGATTATGAGCAGTTCTTC.

This clone was detected only a few times. The chain employs TRBV2 and TRBJ1-3; a weak D match, TRBD1 (5 bases). This CDR3 region has 14 residues. Between the trimmed V and J ends, which lost 8 bases and 0 bases, there was a span of 11 bases. Germline lookup yields CDR1 SNHLY and CDR2 FYNNEI. The chain's CDR3 is CASEPDSSGNTIYF. In DNA form, the CDR3 reads TGTGCCAGCGAGCCCGACAGCTCTGGAAACACCATATATTTT. Combining the CDR3 with reference TRBV2 and TRBJ1-3 gives the whole variable domain EPEVTQTPSHQVTQMGQEVILRCVPISNHLYFYWYRQILGQKVEFLVSFYNNEISEKSEIFDDQFSVERPDGSNFTLKIRSTKLEDSAMYFCASEPDSSGNTIYFGEGSWLTVV.

By share of the sample, this clone is medium-sized. This chain connects TRBV11-3 to TRBJ2-5; 8 bases agree with TRBD2. This CDR3 has 14 amino acids. Unmatched junction bases numbered 3, after V lost 0 bases and J lost 6 bases. The V gene's germline CDR1 is SGHNT and CDR2 YENEEA. This chain's CDR3 is CASSLDPGGQTQYF. The CDR3 DNA is TGTGCCAGCAGCTTAGATCCGGGAGGGCAGACCCAGTACTTC.

The count of this clone is one. J is TRBJ2-2 and V is TRBV7-9; D possibly matches TRBD1 or TRBD2 (5 bases each). The CDR3 is 16 residues long. Trimming left V 2 bases short and J 1 base short, with 11 bases between. The V gene's germline CDR1 is SEHNR and CDR2 FQNEAQ (reference sequence). The CDR3 sequence: CASSLMGTGNTGELFF. In DNA form, the CDR3 reads TGTGCCAGCAGCTTAATGGGGACGGGGAACACCGGGGAGCTGTTTTTT.

As DNA, the CDR3 is TGTGCCAGCAGCCCCCAGACTAGCGGGTTTTACAATGAGCAGTTCTTC. It specifies CASSPQTSGFYNEQFF. The V gene is TRBV7-9, the J gene TRBJ2-1, with 10 bases fitting TRBD2. The CDR3 is 16 residues long. In germline, CDR1 is SEHNR, CDR2 FQNEAQ (reference sequence). The V gene end was trimmed by 5 bases and the J gene end by 4 bases; junction bases not matched to a gene: 8. The variable domain in full, with the rest retrieved from reference TRBV7-9 and TRBJ2-1, is DTGVSQNPRHKITKRGQNVTFRCDPISEHNRLYWYRQTLGQGPEFLTYFQNEAQLEKSRLLSDRFSAERPKGSFSTLEIQRTEQGDSAMYLCASSPQTSGFYNEQFFGPGTRLTVL.

This clone was counted only a few times. J is TRBJ1-1 and V is TRBV5-4; maybe TRBD1 (5 bases). CDR1 is SGHNT and CDR2 is YYREEE in the germline V gene (reference sequence). Trimming took off 2 bases at V and 7 bases at J, with 24 bases between the two ends. This CDR3 has 17 residues. This CDR3 is CASSFSRTRGGVGEAFF. The CDR3, as DNA: TGTGCCAGCAGCTTCTCTCGCACCCGAGGAGGGGTGGGTGAAGCTTTCTTT.

The CDR3 is CASSADRGEQYV. CDR3 nucleotide sequence: TGTGCCAGCAGTGCGGACAGGGGCGAGCAGTACGTC. The chain combines TRBV2 with TRBJ2-7; 9 nucleotides match TRBD1. The CDR3 consists of 12 residues. The V gene's germline CDR1 is SNHLY and CDR2 FYNNEI. Trimming at V came to 4 bases and at J to 6 bases, leaving 1 base not matched to a gene.

The CDR3 DNA reads TGTGCCAGCAGCTCTCAGACAGGTCTGAACACTGAAGCTTTCTTT. Its protein is CASSSQTGLNTEAFF. This chain connects TRBV7-9 to TRBJ1-1, with D possibly being TRBD1 (6 bases). The CDR3 sequence is 15 residues long. V was cut by 4 bases and J by 0 bases, with 12 bases left in between. Germline CDR1 reads SEHNR; CDR2 reads FQNEAQ (reference sequence).